This TCR beta chain originates from a study of glioma-infiltrating T cells. Whole-study results and caveats: CDR3 overlap between tissue and blood was very small.

Germline V lookup: CDR1 SNHLY, CDR2 FYNNEI. The CDR3 length is 14 residues. V was cut by 2 bases and J by 10 bases, with 15 bases left in between. TCR alpha and beta CDR3 regions were amplified from RNA using iRepertoire nested multiplex PCR. MiXCR, run by TCRdb on the multiplex PCR reads, gives a single entry per CDR3 protein. The table lists about 93,000 distinct CDR3 sequences, 35% to 45% of them singletons, with roughly two fifths in the top ten. Concerning this clonotype: Its specificity is unknown. A much larger clonotype is one base distant, so this may be a read error.

Sequenced: glioma tissue, nonneoplastic brain tissue, or PBMCs (not recorded which). This clonotype was sampled from a human donor with low-grade glioma or glioblastoma, undergoing nonglioma brain surgery, or in good health (not recorded which). This chain links TRBV2 with TRBJ2-1; the D is unclear. CDR3 nucleotide sequence: TGTGCCAGCAGTGAATCCTGGAAGTCCTACGAGCAGTTCTTC. Translation gives CASSESWKSYEQFF.